One sample yielded the 16 T cell receptor beta chains listed below, sequenced in a study of blood T cells in healthy people across ages. A sample-barcoded 5' primer and a J-beta primer mix were used in a second PCR of roughly 7 to 11 cycles. TCRdb re-called the 5' RACE reads with MiXCR, one entry per CDR3 protein. Of hundreds of thousands of distinct CDR3 sequences in the sample, about 21% were seen once. The specimen was blood. The receptors come from a man aged 65 to 85 in good health.

This clonotype was recorded a few times. V is TRBV5-5 and J is TRBJ2-5; 7 bases line up with TRBD2. Germline values: CDR1 SGHKS, CDR2 YYEKEE (reference sequence). The CDR3 has 15 amino acids. V shed 4 bases, J shed 2 bases, and the junction held 8 bases outside the gene matches. CDR3 protein: CASSVTSSRQETQYF. For the CDR3, the DNA is TGTGCCAGCAGCGTGACTAGCAGTCGACAAGAGACCCAGTACTTC.

The table lists this clonotype with a few counts. The V gene is TRBV27, the J gene TRBJ2-7; 9 bases match TRBD1. CDR1 MNHEY and CDR2 SMNVEV come from the germline V gene (reference sequence). The CDR3 runs to 17 residues. The V gene end was trimmed by 6 bases and the J gene end by 2 bases; junction bases not matched to a gene: 14. This CDR3 reads CASRLKGQGTITYEQYF. Here the CDR3 DNA reads TGTGCCAGCAGACTTAAAGGACAGGGGACGATAACCTACGAGCAGTACTTC.

Note on this clonotype: At one of its ends the junction is not consistent with the germline gene, which may arise from a read error. This chain uses TRBV7-2 with TRBJ2-1; 7 positions agree with TRBD2. The CDR3 runs to 14 residues. Looked up from germline, CDR1 is SGHTA and CDR2 is FQGNSA. DNA for the CDR3: TGTGCCAGCAGCTTGGCTAGCGGTAACAATGGGCAGTTCTTC. This encodes CASSLASGNNGQFF.

In this sample, this clonotype turned up a few times. A much larger clone sits a single nucleotide away, making a read error possible. The V call is TRBV29-1, the J call TRBJ2-1, with 7 bases matching TRBD2. The CDR3 is 14 amino acids. V lost 7 bases and J lost 0; bases outside the gene matches: 6. Per germline, CDR1 SQVTM and CDR2 ANQGSEA. The CDR3 bases are TGCAGCGCTGCCCGCGGGAGCTCCTACAATGAGCAGTTCTTC. Translation: CSAARGSSYNEQFF.

The V call is TRBV14, the J call TRBJ2-7; 8 positions match TRBD2. V trimming: 1 base; J trimming: 3 bases; junction bases outside the gene matches: 5. The CDR3 sequence is 15 residues long. Per germline, CDR1 SGHDN and CDR2 FVKESK. DNA for the CDR3: TGTGCCAGCAGCCAAGTGGCTAGCGGGTACTACGAGCAGTACTTC. This sequence encodes CASSQVASGYYEQYF.

V usage is TRBV6-5 and J usage is TRBJ2-5; 8 bases agree with TRBD2. The J call may be incorrect, as the DNA end agrees better with TRBJ2-1. CDR1 and CDR2 from the germline V gene are MNHEY and SVGAGI. This CDR3 has 16 residues. In nucleotides, the CDR3 is TGTGCCAGCAGTTACGGGAATACGGGAGGGAGCAATGAGCAGTTCTTC. Amino acids: CASSYGNTGGSNEQFF.

In regard to this clonotype: A read error may produce the germline difference seen at one junction end. The chain carries TRBV5-1 and TRBJ2-1; D is unclear. Looked up from germline, CDR1 is SGHRS and CDR2 is YFSETQ. The CDR3 spans 17 residues. The DNA for the CDR3 is TGCGCCAGCAGCTTGGATGGCAGACTTAGCTCCCACAATGAGCAGTTCTTC. It encodes CASSLDGRLSSHNEQFF.

The gene calls are TRBV30 and TRBJ1-3; D is undetermined. The V gene's germline CDR1 is GTSNPN and CDR2 SVGIG (reference sequence). The CDR3 length is 15 residues. V gave up 0 bases and J gave up 0 bases, with 9 bases separating them. This CDR3 reads CAWSVMGASGNTIYF. The CDR3 DNA reads as TGTGCCTGGAGTGTCATGGGTGCCTCTGGAAACACCATATATTTT. The full variable domain, with the rest looked up from reference TRBV30 and TRBJ1-3, is SQTIHQWPATLVQPVGSPLSLECTVEGTSNPNLYWYRQAAGRGLQLLFYSVGIGQISSEVPQNLSASRPQDRQFILSSKKLLLSDSGFYLCAWSVMGASGNTIYFGEGSWLTVV.

This clonotype was detected only a few times. This chain links TRBV4-1 with TRBJ2-3; no definite D call. V lost 1 base and J 2 bases, leaving 10 bases between the germline ends. The CDR3 loop spans 15 amino acids. The germline gives CDR1 MGHRA, CDR2 YSYEKL. The CDR3 DNA reads as TGCGCCAGCAGCCAAGTGAACGGATTCACAGATACGCAGTATTTT. Translated: CASSQVNGFTDTQYF.

This clonotype was detected only a few times. This sequence joins TRBV7-8 and TRBJ2-1; no firm D call. V was pared by 5 bases and J by 5 bases, with 7 bases between. CDR3 length: 12 amino acids. The germline gives CDR1 SGHVS, CDR2 FQNEAQ. The DNA for the CDR3 is TGTGCCAGCAGCCAAAATCACAATGAGCAGTTCTTC. Amino acids: CASSQNHNEQFF.

This clonotype has just a few counts. This rearrangement joins TRBV2 to TRBJ2-7; tentatively, D is TRBD2 (6 bases). Gene TRBJ2-1 matches the end of the DNA better, so the J call may be wrong. This CDR3 region has 13 residues. Germline lookup yields CDR1 SNHLY and CDR2 FYNNEI. CDR3 in DNA: TGTGCCAGCAGTGATCGGGGGAGAGGTGAGCAGTTCTTC. Protein: CASSDRGRGEQFF.

As concerns this clonotype: At one end, the junction sequence differs from germline, possibly due to a read error. This chain uses TRBV7-7 with TRBJ2-5; 7 nucleotides line up with TRBD2. CDR1 and CDR2 (germline): SSHAT, FNYEAQ (reference sequence). There are 13 residues in the CDR3. Written as DNA, the CDR3 is TGTGCTAGCAGCTTAGACGGGGAGGGGACCCAGTACTTC. Protein sequence: CASSLDGEGTQYF. The full variable domain, rest sourced from reference TRBV7-7 and TRBJ2-5, is GAGVSQSPRYKVTKRGQDVTLRCDPISSHATLYWYQQALGQGPEFLTYFNYEAQPDKSGLPSDRFSAERPEGSISTLTIQRTEQRDSAMYRCASSLDGEGTQYFGPGTRLLVL.

V and J are TRBV15 and TRBJ1-5; D is unclear. The CDR3 is 16 amino acids. V shed 0 bases and J shed 2 bases, with 11 bases lying between them. Germline values: CDR1 LNHNV, CDR2 YYDKDF (reference sequence). CDR3 DNA sequence: TGTGCCACCAGCAGAGATACAAAATGGGGCAATCAGCCCCAGCATTTT. Its protein product is CATSRDTKWGNQPQHF.

The chain is built from TRBV20-1 and TRBJ1-3; tentatively, D is TRBD1 (5 bases). Between the trimmed V and J ends, which lost 4 bases and 5 bases, there was a span of 15 bases. The germline V gene has CDR1 DFQATT and CDR2 SNEGSKA (reference sequence). This CDR3 spans 14 amino acids. CDR3 amino acids: CSANSGGLRNTIYF. The CDR3 DNA reads TGCAGTGCTAACAGTGGGGGACTAAGAAACACCATATATTTT.

This clonotype was observed once. The chain couples TRBV6-6 to TRBJ1-2; 7 positions match TRBD1. With V trimmed by 5 bases and J by 8 bases, 8 bases remained unmatched. The germline CDR1 and CDR2 sequences are MNHNY and SVGAGI (reference sequence). This CDR3 is built from 13 residues. In DNA, the CDR3 is TGTGCCAGCAGTGACGAGGGGGCGGAAGGCTACACCTTC. This gives the protein CASSDEGAEGYTF.

This clonotype was counted a few times. The CDR3 loop is CSARDPLGASTDTQYF. CDR3 coding DNA: TGCAGTGCTAGAGACCCGCTCGGGGCTAGCACAGATACGCAGTATTTT. The rearrangement uses TRBV20-1 and TRBJ2-3; the D gene could be TRBD1 or TRBD2 (5 bases each). V was clipped by 0 bases and J by 0 bases, with 13 bases between them. The CDR3 totals 16 residues. Germline V gives CDR1 DFQATT, CDR2 SNEGSKA (reference sequence).